Reported below is one TCR beta chain. Germline V gene data show CDR1 as SGHRS and CDR2 as YFSETQ. Trimming stripped 3 bases from V and 1 base from J, with 10 bases between. The CDR3 contains 14 residues. Generated by immunoSEQ multiplex PCR, the TCRdb table keeps only in-frame clones and is missing some. The table includes about 85,000 clones, about nine tenths detected once. This sample is drawn from a study of OX40 agonist ivuxolimab in advanced cancers. This sequence originates from an adult with an advanced solid tumor such as melanoma, head and neck, liver or kidney cancer. The genes are TRBV5-1 and TRBJ1-1; TRBD1 is a possible D gene (6 bases). The sequenced sample was CD4+ or CD8+ T cells sorted from blood, obtained in a trial of the OX40 agonist ivuxolimab. The CDR3 spells CASSWGPQNTEAFF. The DNA of the CDR3 is TGCGCCAGCAGCTGGGGGCCCCAGAACACTGAAGCTTTCTTT.